These 32 T cell receptor beta chains were sequenced from one sample in a study of blood T cell repertoires in COVID-19. Sequenced by immunoSEQ multiplex PCR; TCRdb stores in-frame clones only, minus some. The top ten clones hold approximately 13% of a sample with approximately 290,000 clones, approximately 90% of them seen once. Specimen: peripheral blood. The receptors stem from a woman aged 60 to 75 with acute or convalescent COVID-19.

The chain has TRBV7-8 and TRBJ2-5, with 9 bases that match TRBD1. V lost 5 bases and J lost 2; bases outside the gene matches: 3. The CDR3 extends over 14 amino acids. Germline CDR1 reads SGHVS; CDR2 reads FQNEAQ. The CDR3 loop is CASSRDRGQETQYF. As DNA, the CDR3 is TGTGCCAGCAGCCGAGACAGGGGGCAAGAGACCCAGTACTTC.

In this sample, this clone turned up once. This chain uses TRBV28 with TRBJ2-7, with D unresolved. In germline, CDR1 is MDHEN, CDR2 SYDVKM. Trimming pared 4 bases from V and 3 bases from J, leaving 13 bases between. This CDR3 is built from 14 residues. CDR3 region: CASSSQYTFYEQYF. For the CDR3, the DNA is TGTGCCAGCAGTTCTCAGTACACATTCTACGAGCAGTACTTC.

V and J are TRBV4-2 and TRBJ1-4; 8 bases align to TRBD1. Germline V gene sequence: CDR1 LGHNA, CDR2 YNFKEQ. V trimming: 0 bases; J trimming: 8 bases; junction bases outside the gene matches: 5. The CDR3 runs 15 residues. CDR3 nucleotides: TGTGCCAGCAGCCAAGAGAGGACAGGGTTGGAAAAACTGTTTTTT. Translation gives CASSQERTGLEKLFF.

V and J are TRBV6-2 or TRBV6-3 and TRBJ1-2; 7 bases map to TRBD1. Trimming cost V 5 bases and J 3 bases; bases outside gene matches: 3. Germline CDR1 is MNHEY and CDR2 is SVGEGT. CDR3 length: 13 amino acids. In DNA, the CDR3 is TGTGCCAGCAGTAAGACAGGGTACTATGGCTACACCTTC. Protein: CASSKTGYYGYTF.

This chain links TRBV5-1 with TRBJ2-1, with 7 nucleotides matching TRBD2. CDR1 and CDR2 from the germline V gene are SGHRS and YFSETQ. Unmatched junction bases numbered 7, after V lost 4 bases and J lost 3 bases. The CDR3 sequence is 15 residues long. The CDR3 DNA reads as TGCGCCAGCAGCCCGCGGGCGGGGGACTACAATGAGCAGTTCTTC. This sequence encodes CASSPRAGDYNEQFF. The complete variable domain, with remaining parts taken from reference TRBV5-1 and TRBJ2-1, reads KAGVTQTPRYLIKTRGQQVTLSCSPISGHRSVSWYQQTPGQGLQFLFEYFSETQRNKGNFPGRFSGRQFSNSRSEMNVSTLELGDSALYLCASSPRAGDYNEQFFGPGTRLTVL.

CDR3 coding DNA: TGTGCCAGCAGTAAGGAGACAGTTAACACCGGGGAGCTGTTTTTT. It yields the protein CASSKETVNTGELFF. The rearrangement uses TRBV2 and TRBJ2-2, with TRBD1 as a possible D gene (5 bases). Looked up from germline, CDR1 is SNHLY and CDR2 is FYNNEI. V lost 5 bases and J lost 2, with 12 bases in between. This CDR3 has 15 residues.

The genes are TRBV19 and TRBJ2-7; 9 nucleotides align to TRBD1. The CDR3 loop spans 14 amino acids. Germline CDR1 and CDR2: LNHDA and SQIVND (reference sequence). V was clipped by 7 bases and J by 5 bases; unmatched bases: 9. This chain's CDR3 is CASTRTGAFDEQYF. In DNA, the CDR3 is TGTGCCAGTACCCGGACAGGGGCGTTCGACGAGCAGTACTTC.

The chain joins TRBV13 to TRBJ1-3, with D possibly being TRBD1 (5 bases). V lost 0 bases, J lost 0 bases, and 15 bases lay in between. The CDR3 is 18 amino acids. The germline gives CDR1 PRHDT, CDR2 FYEKMQ (reference sequence). The CDR3 protein is CASSLGPPSGNSGNTIYF. In DNA form, the CDR3 reads TGTGCCAGCAGCTTAGGCCCTCCGTCAGGGAACTCTGGAAACACCATATATTTT.

The chain uses TRBV6-2 or TRBV6-3 and TRBJ2-2; 9 nucleotides line up with TRBD2. Germline lookup yields CDR1 MNHEY and CDR2 SVGEGT. Unmatched junction bases numbered 5, after V lost 6 bases and J lost 0 bases. There are 16 residues in the CDR3. The CDR3 DNA follows: TGTGCCAGCAGCTTGAGGACTAGCGCGAACACCGGGGAGCTGTTTTTT. Translation: CASSLRTSANTGELFF.

As to this clone: At the DNA level, this CDR3 is encoded by other sequences in the same sample as well. The gene calls are TRBV28 and TRBJ1-5; D not certain. Trimming took off 2 bases at V and 2 bases at J, with 4 bases between the two ends. The germline V gene has CDR1 MDHEN and CDR2 SYDVKM. The CDR3 spans 13 residues. The CDR3 nucleotides are TGTGCCAGCAGTTTACAGGGCAATCAGCCCCAGCATTTT. Protein sequence: CASSLQGNQPQHF.

V gene TRBV5-4 combines with J gene TRBJ2-5, with D possibly being TRBD1 (6 bases). V was trimmed by 0 bases and J by 2 bases, leaving 8 bases between them. From germline, CDR1 is SGHNT and CDR2 YYREEE (reference sequence). There are 14 residues in the CDR3. CDR3 protein: CASSLGTAQETQYF. CDR3 DNA sequence: TGTGCCAGCAGCTTGGGGACAGCGCAAGAGACCCAGTACTTC.

The chain has TRBV6-5 and TRBJ1-5; TRBD1 aligns across 10 bases. Trimming removed 8 bases from V and 6 bases from J; junction bases left unmatched: 7. The germline V gene encodes CDR1 MNHEY and CDR2 SVGAGI. The CDR3 extends over 14 amino acids. The CDR3 DNA reads TGTGCCAGCGGCGGACAGGGGGGGGGTCAGCCCCAGCATTTT. Protein product: CASGGQGGGQPQHF.

This chain links TRBV9 with TRBJ1-2; D is unresolved. Trimming shortened V by 2 bases and J by 0 bases, and 11 bases separated the two germline ends. Germline values: CDR1 SGDLS, CDR2 YYNGEE. This CDR3 region has 15 residues. The CDR3 is CASSVYRGSNYGYTF. The CDR3 DNA reads TGTGCCAGCAGCGTTTACCGGGGTTCTAACTATGGCTACACCTTC.

This chain links TRBV24-1 with TRBJ2-2; tentative D call: TRBD2 (6 bases). The CDR3 spans 20 residues. Deletions cut 5 bases from V and 0 bases from J, with 24 bases between. The germline V gene encodes CDR1 KGHDR and CDR2 SFDVKD. DNA of the CDR3: TGTGCCACCAGTGGTCGATTGGGGGGAACGGGGATCGCGAACACCGGGGAGCTGTTTTTT. Residues: CATSGRLGGTGIANTGELFF.

The chain combines TRBV7-2 with TRBJ2-5; perhaps TRBD1 as D (5 bases). The V end lost 4 bases, the J end lost 1 base, and 19 bases lay between the germline ends. The CDR3 is made up of 17 amino acids. CDR1 and CDR2 from the germline V gene are SGHTA and FQGNSA. The CDR3 protein is CASSSPRTLGPQETQYF. CDR3 DNA sequence: TGTGCCAGCAGCTCTCCCCGGACACTTGGCCCCCAAGAGACCCAGTACTTC.

V and J are TRBV5-1 and TRBJ2-3; the D is unclear. The germline V gene has CDR1 SGHRS and CDR2 YFSETQ. The CDR3 covers 13 residues. Between the trimmed V and J ends, which lost 4 bases and 4 bases, there was a span of 10 bases. CDR3 in amino acids: CASSPEVSDTQYF. The CDR3 DNA reads TGCGCCAGCAGCCCAGAAGTTTCAGATACGCAGTATTTT. The full variable domain, rest sourced from reference TRBV5-1 and TRBJ2-3, is KAGVTQTPRYLIKTRGQQVTLSCSPISGHRSVSWYQQTPGQGLQFLFEYFSETQRNKGNFPGRFSGRQFSNSRSEMNVSTLELGDSALYLCASSPEVSDTQYFGPGTRLTVL.

This chain joins TRBV28 and TRBJ1-5, with D perhaps matching TRBD1 (6 bases). V lost 8 bases, J lost 2 bases, and 16 bases lay in between. This CDR3 spans 15 amino acids. Germline-derived CDR1 and CDR2 are MDHEN and SYDVKM. CDR3 in amino acids: CASLRGGLGNQPQHF. CDR3 coding DNA: TGTGCCAGCCTACGGGGGGGCTTAGGCAATCAGCCCCAGCATTTT.

The chain couples TRBV30 to TRBJ1-2; no clear D. Trimming removed 3 bases at V and 6 bases at J, with 8 bases between. Per germline, CDR1 GTSNPN and CDR2 SVGIG (reference sequence). CDR3 size: 11 residues. The CDR3 loop reads CAWSPRDGYTF. CDR3 bases: TGTGCCTGGAGCCCGAGGGATGGCTACACCTTC.

The chain recombines TRBV19 with TRBJ2-7; 8 nucleotides match TRBD1. CDR1 is LNHDA and CDR2 is SQIVND in the germline V gene (reference sequence). The CDR3 is 16 residues long. V gave up 5 bases and J gave up 6 bases; unmatched junction bases: 15. The CDR3 DNA is TGTGCCAGTAGTTCACCCGGAGACAGGGGCCGTAGCGAGCAGTACTTC. Translating it yields CASSSPGDRGRSEQYF.

This clone has a handful of counts. This rearrangement joins TRBV7-2 to TRBJ2-2, with 8 bases matching TRBD1. Germline CDR1 and CDR2: SGHTA and FQGNSA. Germline trimming cut 5 bases from V and 1 base from J; bases unmatched to any gene: 6. This CDR3 contains 16 residues. CDR3 nucleotide sequence: TGTGCCAGCAGCCTAGGACAGGGATGGAACACCGGGGAGCTGTTTTTT. The encoded protein is CASSLGQGWNTGELFF.

The rearrangement joins TRBV15 to TRBJ1-3; D is unresolved. V was cut by 5 bases and J by 0 bases, with 11 bases left in between. CDR1 and CDR2 from the germline V gene are LNHNV and YYDKDF (reference sequence). This CDR3 is 15 amino acids long. The CDR3 spells CATSLRRGSGNTIYF. The CDR3, as DNA: TGTGCCACCAGCCTCCGGCGAGGCTCTGGAAACACCATATATTTT.

This clone was found a few times. The rearrangement joins TRBV10-3 to TRBJ2-7; TRBD2 matches at 12 bases. V lost 7 bases and J lost 3; bases outside the gene matches: 7. The V gene's germline CDR1 is ENHRY and CDR2 SYGVKD. CDR3 size: 15 residues. The CDR3 coding sequence is TGTGCCATCACCAACGGACTAGCGGGGAGCTACGAGCAGTACTTC. This translates into CAITNGLAGSYEQYF.

The chain couples TRBV5-6 to TRBJ1-2; the D gene is possibly TRBD1 (5 bases). This CDR3 has 15 residues. V lost 1 base to trimming and J lost 4 bases, with 14 bases between them. CDR1 is SGHDT and CDR2 is YYEEEE in the germline V gene. The CDR3, as DNA: TGTGCCAGCAGCTTGTGGGAGGGACGGATCTATGGCTACACCTTC. Protein sequence: CASSLWEGRIYGYTF. Filled out from reference TRBV5-6 and TRBJ1-2, the complete variable domain reads DAGVTQSPTHLIKTRGQQVTLRCSPKSGHDTVSWYQQALGQGPQFIFQYYEEEERQRGNFPDRFSGHQFPNYSSELNVNALLLGDSALYLCASSLWEGRIYGYTFGSGTRLTVV.

The chain carries TRBV5-1 and TRBJ1-2, with a weak D call TRBD1 (6 bases). Germline V gene lookup returns CDR1 SGHRS and CDR2 YFSETQ. The CDR3 loop spans 14 amino acids. V was trimmed by 1 base and J by 0 bases, leaving 7 bases between them. This CDR3 is CASSLNRANYGYTF. The CDR3 DNA sequence: TGCGCCAGCAGCTTGAACAGGGCTAACTATGGCTACACCTTC. The full variable domain, with the rest looked up from reference TRBV5-1 and TRBJ1-2, is KAGVTQTPRYLIKTRGQQVTLSCSPISGHRSVSWYQQTPGQGLQFLFEYFSETQRNKGNFPGRFSGRQFSNSRSEMNVSTLELGDSALYLCASSLNRANYGYTFGSGTRLTVV.

The rearrangement joins TRBV7-3 to TRBJ2-3; 10 nucleotides align to TRBD2. Losses at the gene ends were 3 bases for V and 0 bases for J; bases not matched to a gene: 0. Per the germline V gene, CDR1 is SGHTA and CDR2 is FQGTGA. The CDR3 spans 15 residues. The CDR3 nucleotides are TGTGCCAGCAGCTTGGGACTAGCGAGCACAGATACGCAGTATTTT. Its translation: CASSLGLASTDTQYF.

The chain links TRBV18 to TRBJ2-5, with a tentative D call TRBD1 (6 bases). V shed 0 bases and J shed 1 base, with 9 bases lying between them. The CDR3 is 15 amino acids. Germline lookup yields CDR1 KGHSH and CDR2 LQKENI. CDR3 bases: TGTGCCAGCTCACCACCCACAGGGTTCCAAGAGACCCAGTACTTC. Protein sequence: CASSPPTGFQETQYF.

This chain connects TRBV2 to TRBJ1-3, with D possibly TRBD1 on 5 matching bases. V was trimmed by 5 bases and J by 4 bases, leaving 9 bases between them. Germline-derived CDR1 and CDR2 are SNHLY and FYNNEI. The CDR3 is made up of 13 amino acids. In nucleotides, the CDR3 is TGTGCCAGCAGTCAGGGAACCGGAAACACCATATATTTT. It specifies CASSQGTGNTIYF.

This rearrangement joins TRBV11-2 to TRBJ2-7; 10 bases line up with TRBD2. This CDR3 region has 14 residues. Trimming cost V 6 bases and J 2 bases; bases outside gene matches: 4. Germline V CDR1 and CDR2: SGHAT, FQNNGV. This chain's CDR3 is CASRLAGDTYEQYF. DNA of the CDR3: TGTGCCAGCAGGCTAGCGGGAGACACCTACGAGCAGTACTTC.

In DNA, the CDR3 is TGTGCCAGCAGCTTAGCGGGGAGACGCTATCCAACCGTTGAGGCTTTCTTT. This translates into CASSLAGRRYPTVEAFF. The chain has TRBV7-8 and TRBJ1-1; D gene ambiguous. The CDR3 is 17 amino acids. V shed 0 bases and J shed 11 bases, with 25 bases lying between them. The germline V gene encodes CDR1 SGHVS and CDR2 FQNEAQ.

The genes are TRBV3-1 (or the pseudogene TRBV3-2) and TRBJ2-2, with TRBD2 as a possible D gene (6 bases). The V and J ends lost 4 bases and 0 bases respectively, with 15 bases between them. CDR1 is LGHDT, CDR2 YNNKEL, per germline (reference sequence). This CDR3 is built from 17 residues. CDR3 region: CASSPRGGTANTGELFF. Here the CDR3 DNA reads TGTGCCAGCAGCCCCCGCGGCGGGACGGCGAACACCGGGGAGCTGTTTTTT.

The chain joins TRBV12-3 or TRBV12-4 to TRBJ2-7, with a tentative D call TRBD2 (6 bases). V lost 6 bases to trimming and J lost 7 bases, with 16 bases between them. The CDR3 is 13 residues long. In DNA, the CDR3 is TGTGCCAGCAGCATGCTCTCGGGGGATGAGCAGTACTTC. This translates into CASSMLSGDEQYF.

This clone was counted once. The V call is TRBV9, the J call TRBJ1-6; 7 nucleotides agree with TRBD1. After removal of 3 bases from V and 8 bases from J, the junction contained 11 bases not matched to a gene. This CDR3 contains 16 residues. Per the germline V gene, CDR1 is SGDLS and CDR2 is YYNGEE. The CDR3 spells CASSGTGEVYDSPLHF. The CDR3 bases are TGTGCCAGCAGCGGGACAGGTGAGGTGTATGATTCACCCCTCCACTTT. Using reference TRBV9 and TRBJ1-6 for the parts outside the CDR3, the full variable domain is DSGVTQTPKHLITATGQRVTLRCSPRSGDLSVYWYQQSLDQGLQFLIQYYNGEERAKGNILERFSAQQFPDLHSELNLSSLELGDSALYFCASSGTGEVYDSPLHFGNGTRLTVT.